Below are 30 T cell receptor beta chains sequenced from a single sample in a study of T cell clonality in common variable immunodeficiency. TCRdb keeps only in-frame clones here, not all; method: immunoSEQ multiplex PCR. The sample shows 50,000 or so clones, none of them appearing just once. The sample consisted of peripheral blood mononuclear cells. These receptors came from a person aged 18-69 years in good health.

This clone showed up many times. The missing CDR3 end, 3 residues past where the read stops, is filled in from the germline J gene. This rearrangement joins TRBV15 to TRBJ1-5; the D gene is possibly TRBD1 (6 bases). CDR3 size: 17 residues. Germline V gives CDR1 LNHNV, CDR2 YYDKDF (reference sequence). Deletions cut 0 bases from V and 2 bases from J, with 14 bases between. The CDR3 reads CATSRDAGPGGNQPQHF. The covered CDR3 bases are TGTGCCACCAGCAGAGATGCCGGGCCAGGGGGCAATCAGCCC.

This clone was seen at least ten times. The CDR3 end lies 3 residues beyond the end of the read and is filled in from the germline J gene. The chain couples TRBV9 to TRBJ2-7, with D maybe TRBD2 (6 bases). CDR3 length: 13 residues. The V end was cut by 3 bases, the J end by 4 bases, with 11 bases between. CDR1 and CDR2 from the germline V gene are SGDLS and YYNGEE. The CDR3 loop is CASSGDRGYEQYF. The CDR3 bases that were read are TGTGCCAGCAGCGGAGACCGGGGGTACGAG. Full variable domain (missing parts from reference TRBV9 and TRBJ2-7): DSGVTQTPKHLITATGQRVTLRCSPRSGDLSVYWYQQSLDQGLQFLIQYYNGEERAKGNILERFSAQQFPDLHSELNLSSLELGDSALYFCASSGDRGYEQYFGPGTRLTVT.

This clone was recorded many times. The CDR3 end lies 3 residues beyond the end of the read and is filled in from the germline J gene. This chain uses TRBV5-1 with TRBJ1-4, with 7 bases lining up with TRBD1. Germline V gene data show CDR1 as SGHRS and CDR2 as YFSETQ. This CDR3 spans 14 amino acids. The V segment lost 2 bases and the J segment 3 bases; nucleotides outside the gene matches: 1. CDR3 DNA (partial): TGCGCCAGCAGCTTTGGGACAGCTAATGAAAAA. This gives the protein CASSFGTANEK. The CDR3, in full, reads CASSFGTANEKLFF.

This clone was picked up many times. Read data end 3 residues before the CDR3 end; the end is taken from the germline J gene. The gene calls are TRBV20-1 and TRBJ2-7; 10 positions agree with TRBD2. The ends lost 6 bases at V and 1 base at J; junction bases unmatched: 18. CDR1 DFQATT and CDR2 SNEGSKA come from the germline V gene (reference sequence). The CDR3 sequence is 18 residues long. Here the CDR3 reads CSALQVAGGQQASYEQYF. The sequenced CDR3 bases are TGCAGTGCCCTGCAGGTAGCGGGGGGCCAACAAGCGTCCTACGAG.

The sample holds a few counts of this clone. The read terminates 3 residues ahead of where the CDR3 ends, so the germline J gene completes it. This chain joins TRBV6-2 or TRBV6-3 and TRBJ1-2; possible D gene TRBD1, 5 bases. Germline CDR1 and CDR2: MNHEY and SVGEGT. This CDR3 region has 16 residues. The CDR3 bases that were read are TGTGCCAGCAGCACCGATGGCGGGGGGGTCTCCTACGAC. Translation gives CASSTDGGGVSYD. The CDR3 reads in full as CASSTDGGGVSYDYTF.

This clone was detected ten times or more. The CDR3 end falls 3 residues outside the read, so it is completed with the germline J gene. The chain uses TRBV20-1 and TRBJ1-5; D is ambiguous. In germline, CDR1 is DFQATT, CDR2 SNEGSKA (reference sequence). Trimming pared 6 bases from V and 0 bases from J, leaving 12 bases between. CDR3 length equals 14 residues. CDR3 DNA (partial): TGCAGTGCCCTAGCTGAGAATAGCAATCAGCCC. Amino acids: CSALAENSNQP. The entire CDR3 protein reads CSALAENSNQPQHF.

This clone was observed many times. The sequenced fragment ends 3 residues before the CDR3 boundary, so the rest is inferred from the germline J gene. This rearrangement joins TRBV6-1 to TRBJ2-5, with 8 bases identical to TRBD2. V lost 2 bases and J lost 2; bases outside the gene matches: 7. The CDR3 has 16 amino acids. Germline V gene lookup returns CDR1 MNHNS and CDR2 SASEGT. Incomplete CDR3 DNA: TGTGCCAGCAGTGAACGGACGGGGGGGAAGCAAGAGACC. It yields the protein CASSERTGGKQET. The entire CDR3 is CASSERTGGKQETQYF.

This clone has just a few counts. Coverage ceases 3 residues before the CDR3 finishes, and the germline J gene fills in the end. V gene TRBV18 combines with J gene TRBJ1-1; D is undetermined. This CDR3 contains 13 residues. Germline CDR1 is KGHSH and CDR2 is LQKENI. Trimming took 1 base from V and 1 from J, leaving 4 bases between them. The part of the CDR3 DNA that was read is TGTGCCAGCTCACCACGCGGGAACACTGAA. Translated: CASSPRGNTE. From start to end, the CDR3 is CASSPRGNTEAFF.

This clone was picked up many times. Coverage ceases 3 residues before the CDR3 finishes, and the germline J gene fills in the end. The gene calls are TRBV29-1 and TRBJ2-2, with D unclear. Germline CDR1 is SQVTM and CDR2 is ANQGSEA. The CDR3 totals 11 residues. V lost 6 bases, J lost 6 bases, and 8 bases lay in between. This chain's CDR3 is CSVPRAGELFF. The covered CDR3 bases are TGCAGCGTCCCCCGGGCCGGGGAG.

This clone was seen at least ten times. A junction end diverges from the germline sequence, so it may reflect a read error. Here the CDR3 reads CASSQNRGLQPQHF. Partial CDR3 DNA: TGCGCCAGCAGCCAAAACAGGGGGCTTCAGCCC. This chain links TRBV4-2 with TRBJ1-5; TRBD1 matches at 9 bases. Read coverage stops 3 residues before the CDR3 terminus; the germline J gene supplies the remainder. The CDR3 extends over 14 amino acids. Per germline, CDR1 LGHNA and CDR2 YNFKEQ.

This clone was counted a few times. Read coverage stops 3 residues before the CDR3 terminus; the germline J gene supplies the remainder. This chain joins TRBV18 and TRBJ2-3; TRBD1 aligns across 7 bases. Looked up from germline, CDR1 is KGHSH and CDR2 is LQKENI. The CDR3 totals 14 residues. Here the CDR3 reads CASSPGQSNQPQYF. CDR3 DNA, as far as it was read: TGTGCCAGCTCACCGGGACAGAGTAATCAGCCG.

As regards this clone: Coverage ceases 3 residues before the CDR3 finishes, and the germline J gene fills in the end. This chain connects TRBV19 to TRBJ2-7; 8 bases are shared with TRBD1. Germline V gives CDR1 LNHDA, CDR2 SQIVND (reference sequence). After removal of 3 bases from V and 2 bases from J, the junction contained 6 bases not matched to a gene. There are 15 residues in the CDR3. CDR3 DNA (partial): TGTGCCAGTAGTATCGGACAGGGAGGTGCCTACGAG. It encodes CASSIGQGGAYE. The full CDR3 reads CASSIGQGGAYEQYF.

At least ten counts were recorded for this clone. The read terminates 3 residues ahead of where the CDR3 ends, so the germline J gene completes it. This chain uses TRBV5-1 with TRBJ2-7; 10 positions match TRBD1. The CDR3 has 15 amino acids. CDR1 SGHRS and CDR2 YFSETQ come from the germline V gene. With V trimmed by 1 base and J by 5 bases, 6 bases remained unmatched. CDR3: CASSLSGQGVDEQYF. The covered CDR3 bases are TGCGCCAGCAGCTTGTCCGGACAGGGGGTCGACGAG.

Comment on this clone: The read terminates 3 residues before the CDR3 end, so the remaining end is supplied by the germline J gene. The chain combines TRBV2 with TRBJ1-6; D possibly corresponds to TRBD1 (5 bases). Germline values: CDR1 SNHLY, CDR2 FYNNEI. CDR3 length equals 16 residues. V lost 10 bases to trimming and J lost 6 bases, with 22 bases between them. Here the CDR3 reads CATKTLGGGGNSPLHF. The sequenced part of the CDR3 DNA is TGTGCCACCAAAACCCTCGGGGGTGGAGGTAATTCACCC.

In regard to this clone: A read error is the likely source, as a far larger clone sits one nucleotide away. Coverage ceases 3 residues before the CDR3 finishes, and the germline J gene fills in the end. The chain couples TRBV30 to TRBJ2-5; D remains unclear. This CDR3 has 16 amino acids. Germline values: CDR1 GTSNPN, CDR2 SVGIG (reference sequence). The CDR3 bases that were read are TGTGCCTTGAGTCAAGGTCTGGATTGGGCACAAGAGACC. This gives the protein CALSQGLDWAQET. The full CDR3 is CALSQGLDWAQETQYF.

This clone was recorded many times. Read sequence stops 3 residues before the CDR3 end, and the germline J gene provides the missing end. The chain recombines TRBV9 with TRBJ1-4; no firm D call. The ends were cut back, 4 bases at V and 7 bases at J, with 17 bases in the middle. The CDR3 covers 15 residues. CDR1 is SGDLS and CDR2 is YYNGEE in the germline V gene. The sequenced part of the CDR3 DNA is TGTGCCAGCAGCCCAGAGGTCGTCTTTTTTGAAAAA. This gives the protein CASSPEVVFFEK. The whole CDR3 reads CASSPEVVFFEKLFF. The whole variable domain, filled in from reference TRBV9 and TRBJ1-4, reads DSGVTQTPKHLITATGQRVTLRCSPRSGDLSVYWYQQSLDQGLQFLIQYYNGEERAKGNILERFSAQQFPDLHSELNLSSLELGDSALYFCASSPEVVFFEKLFFGSGTQLSVL.

In its sample, this clone was seen many times. Read data end 3 residues before the CDR3 end; the end is taken from the germline J gene. The rearrangement links TRBV5-5 to TRBJ2-2; TRBD1 matches at 8 bases. The CDR3 is 14 residues long. CDR1 SGHKS and CDR2 YYEKEE come from the germline V gene (reference sequence). V trimming: 2 bases; J trimming: 5 bases; junction bases outside the gene matches: 2. CDR3 DNA (partial): TGTGCCAGCAGCTTCACAGGGGGGACCGGGGAG. This gives the protein CASSFTGGTGE. Given in full, the CDR3 is CASSFTGGTGELFF.

This clone was found many times. With the read ending 3 residues before the CDR3 end, the germline J gene is used to fill in that end. The chain couples TRBV29-1 to TRBJ2-1, with 12 bases fitting TRBD2. CDR1 SQVTM and CDR2 ANQGSEA come from the germline V gene. The V gene end was trimmed by 4 bases and the J gene end by 4 bases; junction bases not matched to a gene: 5. The CDR3 has 15 residues. The CDR3 protein is CSVGPLAGGYNEQFF. Incomplete CDR3 DNA: TGCAGCGTTGGGCCACTAGCGGGGGGATACAATGAG.

This clone was counted many times. The read halts 3 residues ahead of the CDR3 end, with the missing end drawn from the germline J gene. The V and J genes are TRBV7-8 and TRBJ2-2, with a weak D call TRBD1 (5 bases). CDR3 size: 15 residues. Germline V CDR1 and CDR2: SGHVS, FQNEAQ. Trimming cost V 3 bases and J 0 bases, with 8 bases left between them. The CDR3 loop reads CASSFRQTNTGELFF. Incomplete CDR3 DNA: TGTGCCAGCAGCTTCCGACAGACGAACACCGGGGAG. The whole variable domain, filled in from reference TRBV7-8 and TRBJ2-2, reads GAGVSQSPRYKVAKRGQDVALRCDPISGHVSLFWYQQALGQGPEFLTYFQNEAQLDKSGLPSDRFFAERPEGSVSTLKIQRTQQEDSAVYLCASSFRQTNTGELFFGEGSRLTVL.

Concerning this clone itself: The missing CDR3 end, 3 residues past where the read stops, is filled in from the germline J gene. The chain couples TRBV2 to TRBJ2-1; 8 nucleotides match TRBD2. After removal of 8 bases from V and 3 bases from J, the junction contained 12 bases not matched to a gene. The germline V gene encodes CDR1 SNHLY and CDR2 FYNNEI. The CDR3 length is 16 residues. CDR3 sequence reads: CASRAVSGGHYNEQFF. The sequenced part of the CDR3 DNA is TGTGCCAGCCGGGCTGTGTCGGGGGGGCACTACAATGAG.

This clone was picked up many times. The CDR3 reads CASSLWPGDINYGYTF. The CDR3 bases that were read are TGTGCCAGCAGCCTATGGCCGGGGGATATTAACTATGGC. The chain carries TRBV7-8 and TRBJ1-2, with a possible D match to TRBD1 (5 bases). Read coverage stops 3 residues before the CDR3 terminus; the germline J gene supplies the remainder. The CDR3 is 16 residues long. The germline CDR1 and CDR2 sequences are SGHVS and FQNEAQ. Trimming shortened V by 5 bases and J by 1 base, and 17 bases separated the two germline ends.

This clone was seen repeatedly, ten times or more. The read comes to an end 3 residues before the CDR3 does, leaving the germline J gene to fill in the end. The chain links TRBV5-1 to TRBJ2-1; 8 positions agree with TRBD2. Germline V CDR1 and CDR2: SGHRS, YFSETQ. The ends lost 4 bases at V and 9 bases at J; junction bases unmatched: 6. The CDR3 is 13 residues long. The part of the CDR3 DNA that was read is TGCGCCAGCAGCACGGGGGGGTGGGGTGAG. It codes for CASSTGGWGE. The whole CDR3 protein reads CASSTGGWGEQFF.

This clone was seen repeatedly, ten times or more. The read is 3 residues too short to cover the CDR3 end, so that end is filled in from the germline J gene. This chain uses TRBV20-1 with TRBJ2-5, with D possibly being TRBD2 (5 bases). The V gene's germline CDR1 is DFQATT and CDR2 SNEGSKA (reference sequence). Trimming pared 2 bases from V and 5 bases from J, leaving 21 bases between. The CDR3 is 16 residues long. This CDR3 is CSARRSGSKGKETQYF. Partial CDR3 DNA: TGCAGTGCTAGAAGATCGGGGTCTAAGGGAAAGGAGACC.

In its sample, this clone was seen many times. The read gets to within 3 residues of the CDR3 end, and the germline J gene fills in the rest. This rearrangement joins TRBV5-6 to TRBJ2-1; a possible D gene is TRBD1 (6 bases). Germline V gives CDR1 SGHDT, CDR2 YYEEEE. The CDR3 runs to 11 residues. The V end lost 5 bases, the J end lost 6 bases, and 6 bases lay between the germline ends. The DNA read from the CDR3 is TGTGCCAGCAGACAGGGCAATGAG. This codes for CASRQGNE. The CDR3, in full, reads CASRQGNEQFF.

This clone has at least ten counts. Sequencing ends 3 residues short of the CDR3 end; the germline J gene provides the rest. The chain links TRBV9 to TRBJ2-3, with 7 bases identical to TRBD2. V lost 4 bases and J lost 0; bases outside the gene matches: 11. The CDR3 runs 17 residues. Looked up from germline, CDR1 is SGDLS and CDR2 is YYNGEE. CDR3: CASSSRPSGSSTDTQYF. CDR3 DNA, as far as it was read: TGTGCCAGCAGCTCCCGCCCTAGCGGATCTAGCACAGATACG. The variable domain in full, completed from reference TRBV9 and TRBJ2-3, reads DSGVTQTPKHLITATGQRVTLRCSPRSGDLSVYWYQQSLDQGLQFLIQYYNGEERAKGNILERFSAQQFPDLHSELNLSSLELGDSALYFCASSSRPSGSSTDTQYFGPGTRLTVL.

This clone was seen a few times. The read finishes 3 residues shy of the CDR3 end, and the germline J gene is used to complete it. This chain links TRBV18 with TRBJ2-2, with D possibly TRBD1 on 5 matching bases. Germline V CDR1 and CDR2: KGHSH, LQKENI. The CDR3 spans 14 residues. CDR3 bases read: TGTGCCAGCTCACCCGGACAACAAAATGAAAAG. The encoded protein is CASSPGQQNEK. In full, the CDR3 reads CASSPGQQNEKLFF.

This clone was picked up many times. The CDR3 goes on 3 residues after the read ends, and that part is filled in from the germline J gene. V and J are TRBV30 and TRBJ2-6; no clear D gene. Germline values: CDR1 GTSNPN, CDR2 SVGIG (reference sequence). The CDR3 length is 14 residues. V was shortened by 5 bases and J by 1 base, with 9 bases between the two germline ends. Partial CDR3 DNA: TGTGCCTGGTGTAGGGTATCTGGGGCCAACGTC. It specifies CAWCRVSGANV. The CDR3 in full is CAWCRVSGANVLTF.

Worth noting for this clone: The same CDR3 can be traced to other DNA sequences in this sample. CDR3 loop: CASSLARAGGPYTF. Incomplete CDR3 DNA: TGTGCCAGCAGCTTAGCCCGGGCGGGGGGGCCC. The J gene is TRBJ1-2, the V gene TRBV7-2; a weak D match, TRBD1 (6 bases). The sequenced fragment ends 3 residues before the CDR3 boundary, so the rest is inferred from the germline J gene. The CDR3 covers 14 residues. Germline assignment: CDR1 SGHTA and CDR2 FQGNSA.

This clone was seen many times. With the read ending 3 residues before the CDR3 end, the germline J gene is used to fill in that end. Other DNA sequences in the sample encode the same CDR3. The chain combines TRBV4-2 with TRBJ2-1; 10 nucleotides line up with TRBD2. Germline CDR1 is LGHNA and CDR2 is YNFKEQ. V dropped 0 bases and J dropped 6; count of bases not matched to a gene: 2. There are 15 residues in the CDR3. The CDR3 bases that were read are TGTGCCAGCAGCCAAGACAGCGGGGGGGCCAATGAG. Its protein is CASSQDSGGANE. The whole CDR3 reads CASSQDSGGANEQFF.

This clone has only a few counts. The read gets to within 3 residues of the CDR3 end, and the germline J gene fills in the rest. The chain uses TRBV30 and TRBJ1-3; D is ambiguous. The CDR3 consists of 14 residues. Per germline, CDR1 GTSNPN and CDR2 SVGIG (reference sequence). Partial CDR3 DNA: TGTGCCTGGAGTGTATGGGCAGAAGGGCGAGCC. Translating gives CAWSVWAEGRA. The CDR3 in full is CAWSVWAEGRAIYF.